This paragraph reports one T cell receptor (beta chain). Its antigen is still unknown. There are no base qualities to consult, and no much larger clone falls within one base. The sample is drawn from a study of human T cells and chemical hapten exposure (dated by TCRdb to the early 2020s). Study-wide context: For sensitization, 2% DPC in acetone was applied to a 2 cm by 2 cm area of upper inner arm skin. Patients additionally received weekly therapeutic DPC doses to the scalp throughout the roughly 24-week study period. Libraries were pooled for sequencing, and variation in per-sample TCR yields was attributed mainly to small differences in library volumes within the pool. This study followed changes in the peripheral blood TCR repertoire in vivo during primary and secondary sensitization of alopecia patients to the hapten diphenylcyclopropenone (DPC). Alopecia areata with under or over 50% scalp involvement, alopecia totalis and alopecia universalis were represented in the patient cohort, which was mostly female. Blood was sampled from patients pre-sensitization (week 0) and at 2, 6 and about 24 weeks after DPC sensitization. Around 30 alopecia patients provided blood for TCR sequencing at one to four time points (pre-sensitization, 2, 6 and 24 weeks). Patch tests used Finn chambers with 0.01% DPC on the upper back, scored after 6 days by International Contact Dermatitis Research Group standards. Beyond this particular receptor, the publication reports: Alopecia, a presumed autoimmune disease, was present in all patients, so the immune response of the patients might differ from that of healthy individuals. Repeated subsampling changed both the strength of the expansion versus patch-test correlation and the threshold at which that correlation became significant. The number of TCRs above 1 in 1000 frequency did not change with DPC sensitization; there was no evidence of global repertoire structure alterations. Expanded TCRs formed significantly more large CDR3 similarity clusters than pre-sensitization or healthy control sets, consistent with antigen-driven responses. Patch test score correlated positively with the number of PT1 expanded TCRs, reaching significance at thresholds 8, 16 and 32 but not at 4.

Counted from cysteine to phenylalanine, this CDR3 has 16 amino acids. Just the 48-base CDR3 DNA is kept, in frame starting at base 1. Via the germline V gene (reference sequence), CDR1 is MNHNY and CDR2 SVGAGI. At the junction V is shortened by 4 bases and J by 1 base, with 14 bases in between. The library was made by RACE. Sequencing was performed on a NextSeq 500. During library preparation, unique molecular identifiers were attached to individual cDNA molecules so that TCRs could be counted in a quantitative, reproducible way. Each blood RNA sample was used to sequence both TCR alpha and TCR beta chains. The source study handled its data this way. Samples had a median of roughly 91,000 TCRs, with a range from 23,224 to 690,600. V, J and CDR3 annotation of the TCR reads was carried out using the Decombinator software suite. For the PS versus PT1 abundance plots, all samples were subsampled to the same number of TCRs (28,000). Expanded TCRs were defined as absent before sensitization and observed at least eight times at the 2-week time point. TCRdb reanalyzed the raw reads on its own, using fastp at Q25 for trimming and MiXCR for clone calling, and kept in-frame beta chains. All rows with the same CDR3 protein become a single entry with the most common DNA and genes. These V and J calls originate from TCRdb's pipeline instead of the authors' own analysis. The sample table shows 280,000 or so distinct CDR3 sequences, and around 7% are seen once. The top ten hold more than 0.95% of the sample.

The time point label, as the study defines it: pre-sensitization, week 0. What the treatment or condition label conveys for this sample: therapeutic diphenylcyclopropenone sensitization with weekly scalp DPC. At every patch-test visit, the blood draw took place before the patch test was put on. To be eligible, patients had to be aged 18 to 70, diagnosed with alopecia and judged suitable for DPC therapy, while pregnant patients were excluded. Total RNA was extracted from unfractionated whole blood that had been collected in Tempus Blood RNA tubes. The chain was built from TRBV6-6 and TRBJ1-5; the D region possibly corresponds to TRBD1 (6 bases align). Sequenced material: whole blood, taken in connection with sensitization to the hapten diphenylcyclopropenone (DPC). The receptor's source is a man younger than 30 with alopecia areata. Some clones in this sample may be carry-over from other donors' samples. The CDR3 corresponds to CASSWKQGASNQPQHF. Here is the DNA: TGTGCCAGCAGTTGGAAACAGGGAGCAAGCAATCAGCCCCAGCATTTT.